What follows are 4 T cell receptor beta chains derived from one specimen sequenced in a study of control samples from healthy donors and cancer patients. Here immunoSEQ multiplex PCR was the method, and the copy in TCRdb shows in-frame clones only, minus some. Among about 77,000 clones listed, 85% to 95% were seen once. Source material: blood. The receptor set was obtained from a woman aged 55 to 70 in good health.

V gene TRBV4-1 combines with J gene TRBJ1-2; TRBD1 might be the D (6 bases). The CDR3 length is 14 residues. Trimming left V 4 bases short and J 2 bases short, with 11 bases between. Germline CDR1 MGHRA, CDR2 YSYEKL. This CDR3 is CASSLAQGNYGYTF. The DNA of the CDR3 is TGCGCCAGCAGCCTCGCACAGGGAAACTATGGCTACACCTTC.

The chain carries TRBV6-5 and TRBJ1-1, with unresolved D. The germline V gene has CDR1 MNHEY and CDR2 SVGAGI. Trimming cost V 6 bases and J 1 base, with 9 bases left between them. The CDR3 loop spans 13 amino acids. The CDR3 DNA follows: TGTGCCAGCAGGCTTAGAGGGAACACTGAAGCTTTCTTT. Its translation is CASRLRGNTEAFF.

V is TRBV7-9 and J is TRBJ2-5; maybe TRBD2 (5 bases). CDR3 length: 12 residues. CDR1 SEHNR and CDR2 FQNEAQ come from the germline V gene (reference sequence). The ends were cut back, 4 bases at V and 5 bases at J, with 8 bases in the middle. The CDR3 sequence is CASSSGMETQYF. For the CDR3, the DNA is TGTGCCAGCAGCTCGGGGATGGAGACCCAGTACTTC.

This clone was found once. The genes are TRBV9 and TRBJ1-1; maybe TRBD1 (6 bases). Trimming removed 6 bases from V and 4 bases from J, with 13 bases in between. Germline-derived CDR1 and CDR2 are SGDLS and YYNGEE. The CDR3 spans 13 residues. The CDR3 here is CASTRDTGTEAFF. In DNA, the CDR3 is TGTGCCAGCACACGGGACACGGGCACTGAAGCTTTCTTT.